One and the same sample provided the 23 T cell receptor beta chains below, sequenced in a study of CD8 T cells in ankylosing spondylitis. TCRdb called the 5' RACE reads again in MiXCR, with one record for every CDR3 protein. The data contain around 300,000 distinct CDR3 sequences, roughly 14% of them singletons. Material for sequencing was blood, either unsorted or a sorted T cell fraction (not recorded which). The source of these receptors is a male donor with ankylosing spondylitis or in good health (not recorded which).

This clonotype was recorded many times. J is TRBJ1-6 and V is TRBV10-3; D gene unclear. Trimming removed 6 bases from V and 11 bases from J, with 11 bases in between. Germline loops: CDR1 ENHRY, CDR2 SYGVKD. The length of the CDR3 is 12 residues. Written as DNA, the CDR3 is TGTGCCATCAGCGCCGAGGGAACACCCCTCCACTTT. Amino acids: CAISAEGTPLHF.

This chain uses TRBV7-9 with TRBJ1-1, with D unresolved. Germline V gene lookup returns CDR1 SEHNR and CDR2 FQNEAQ (reference sequence). This CDR3 region has 13 residues. V lost 7 bases to trimming and J lost 3 bases, with 12 bases between them. The CDR3 sequence is CASTPVFDTEAFF. DNA for the CDR3: TGTGCCAGCACCCCCGTGTTCGACACTGAAGCTTTCTTT.

The chain carries TRBV7-2 and TRBJ2-3, with D tentatively TRBD2 (6 bases). The germline CDR1 and CDR2 sequences are SGHTA and FQGNSA. V lost 6 bases, J lost 3 bases, and 19 bases lay in between. This CDR3 contains 16 residues. CDR3 in DNA: TGTGCCAGCAGGGCAAGGAGCGGGCTCCCAACAGATACGCAGTATTTT. Translating it yields CASRARSGLPTDTQYF.

The chain links TRBV10-2 to TRBJ2-7, with 8 positions matching TRBD2. With 3 bases clipped from V and 10 bases from J, the junction kept 5 bases outside the gene matches. Germline values: CDR1 WSHSY, CDR2 SAAADI. The CDR3 is 12 residues long. The CDR3 protein is CASSEIAGNQYF. In DNA form, the CDR3 reads TGCGCCAGCAGTGAAATAGCGGGGAACCAGTACTTC.

The chain has TRBV5-1 and TRBJ1-1; D is perhaps TRBD1 (5 bases). This CDR3 is built from 18 residues. Trimming took 2 bases from V and 0 from J, leaving 20 bases between them. Germline CDR1 SGHRS, CDR2 YFSETQ. The CDR3 coding sequence is TGCGCCAGCAGCTTCCCCTCGGGGGGTTCCCTCCTGAACACTGAAGCTTTCTTT. Translated, it gives CASSFPSGGSLLNTEAFF.

This clonotype was counted ten times or more. The chain carries TRBV20-1 and TRBJ2-3; either TRBD1 or TRBD2 may supply D (5 bases each). Germline assignment: CDR1 DFQATT and CDR2 SNEGSKA (reference sequence). V was pared by 1 base and J by 4 bases, with 21 bases between. This CDR3 contains 17 residues. The CDR3 DNA reads TGCAGTGCTAGAGCGGCGGCAGCCAATATGGGACCAGATACGCAGTATTTT. Translated, it gives CSARAAAANMGPDTQYF.

This sequence joins TRBV29-1 and TRBJ1-1; D ambiguous. Per germline, CDR1 SQVTM and CDR2 ANQGSEA. V gave up 4 bases and J gave up 5 bases, with 11 bases separating them. The CDR3 length is 12 residues. This CDR3 reads CSVGEGGTEAFF. CDR3 DNA: TGCAGCGTTGGGGAGGGTGGGACTGAAGCTTTCTTT.

This clonotype was recorded a few times. The chain joins TRBV20-1 to TRBJ2-1; no clear D. Trimming shortened V by 2 bases and J by 0 bases, and 5 bases separated the two germline ends. The germline V gene encodes CDR1 DFQATT and CDR2 SNEGSKA (reference sequence). This CDR3 spans 13 amino acids. DNA of the CDR3: TGCAGTGCTAGACTGAGCTCCTACAATGAGCAGTTCTTC. This translates into CSARLSSYNEQFF.

V usage is TRBV10-2 and J usage is TRBJ2-7; 7 bases map to TRBD2. This CDR3 has 13 residues. The trim removed 8 bases at V and 4 bases at J, leaving 8 bases unmatched. In germline, CDR1 is WSHSY, CDR2 SAAADI. CDR3 residues: CASGGREMYEQYF. CDR3 bases: TGCGCCAGCGGCGGGCGGGAGATGTACGAGCAGTACTTC.

This clonotype was detected only a few times. V gene TRBV7-2 combines with J gene TRBJ2-1; the D is unclear. From germline, CDR1 is SGHTA and CDR2 FQGNSA. This CDR3 region has 15 residues. V gave up 0 bases and J gave up 2 bases, with 8 bases separating them. This CDR3 reads CASSLAGTTYNEQFF. CDR3 in DNA: TGTGCCAGCAGCTTAGCGGGAACTACCTACAATGAGCAGTTCTTC.

The chain combines TRBV7-8 with TRBJ2-1; 13 nucleotides agree with TRBD2. From germline, CDR1 is SGHVS and CDR2 FQNEAQ. Losses at the gene ends were 5 bases for V and 7 bases for J; bases not matched to a gene: 8. The CDR3 has 16 residues. The CDR3 DNA reads TGTGCCAGCAGCCTAACGGGACTAGCGGGGAAGAATGAGCAGTTCTTC. As protein: CASSLTGLAGKNEQFF.

This clonotype showed up many times. The chain joins TRBV4-1 to TRBJ1-2; 8 bases agree with TRBD1. With 1 base clipped from V and 8 bases from J, the junction kept 9 bases outside the gene matches. Germline V gene sequence: CDR1 MGHRA, CDR2 YSYEKL. The CDR3 runs 15 residues. The CDR3 loop reads CASSQVDQGAGGYTF. Written as DNA, the CDR3 is TGCGCCAGCAGCCAAGTTGATCAGGGGGCCGGAGGCTACACCTTC.

This clonotype was detected only a few times. The gene calls are TRBV7-9 and TRBJ2-3, with TRBD2 matching 12 bases. Germline V gene sequence: CDR1 SEHNR, CDR2 FQNEAQ (reference sequence). The V gene end was trimmed by 5 bases and the J gene end by 4 bases; junction bases not matched to a gene: 7. The CDR3 spans 16 residues. The CDR3 coding sequence is TGTGCCAGCAGCCTGACTAGCGGGAGAGGATCAGATACGCAGTATTTT. Translation: CASSLTSGRGSDTQYF.

The CDR3 DNA reads TGTGCCTGCTGTTTAAATCTCTTCGGGCCTAGCGGCACCTACGAGCAGTACTTC. Its translation: CACCLNLFGPSGTYEQYF. The rearrangement joins TRBV27 to TRBJ2-7, with 7 bases matching TRBD2. The CDR3 runs to 18 residues. The trim removed 11 bases at V and 2 bases at J, leaving 24 bases unmatched. The germline gives CDR1 MNHEY, CDR2 SMNVEV (reference sequence).

This clonotype was seen a few times. CDR3 nucleotides: TGTGCCAGCTCACCAAGAGCAGCGGACACTGAAGCTTTCTTT. It translates to CASSPRAADTEAFF. This chain uses TRBV18 with TRBJ1-1; D is ambiguous. Trimming left V 2 bases short and J 3 bases short, with 10 bases between. Looked up from germline, CDR1 is KGHSH and CDR2 is LQKENI. The CDR3 is 14 residues long.

This clonotype was observed a few times. The CDR3 protein is CASSLVETRMVAGELFF. In DNA form, the CDR3 reads TGTGCCAGCAGCTTAGTAGAGACTAGAATGGTCGCCGGGGAGCTGTTTTTT. This chain uses TRBV7-2 with TRBJ2-2, with a possible D match to TRBD2 (6 bases). The CDR3 has 17 residues. The V gene's germline CDR1 is SGHTA and CDR2 FQGNSA. The ends were cut back, 1 base at V and 6 bases at J, with 18 bases in the middle.

There are a few counts of this clonotype. This chain uses TRBV6-1 with TRBJ1-5; no definite D call. This CDR3 contains 15 residues. Germline loops: CDR1 MNHNS, CDR2 SASEGT. V lost 6 bases and J lost 0, with 12 bases in between. DNA of the CDR3: TGTGCCAGCAGGGCGGCAGTGAATAGCAATCAGCCCCAGCATTTT. Protein: CASRAAVNSNQPQHF.

This clonotype was observed a few times. V and J are TRBV12-3 or TRBV12-4 and TRBJ2-3; possibly TRBD1 for D (6 bases). The V and J ends lost 3 bases and 2 bases respectively, with 15 bases between them. This CDR3 contains 16 residues. The DNA of the CDR3 is TGTGCCAGCAGTTTGGGCAGGGGACCTGACACAGATACGCAGTATTTT. Its protein is CASSLGRGPDTDTQYF.

This clonotype turned up a few times. The rearrangement links TRBV5-1 to TRBJ1-2, with D uncertain. The germline gives CDR1 SGHRS, CDR2 YFSETQ. The CDR3 spans 14 residues. The ends were cut back, 0 bases at V and 6 bases at J, with 12 bases in the middle. The CDR3: CASSLGETFNGYTF. The CDR3 DNA reads as TGCGCCAGCAGCTTGGGCGAGACATTTAATGGCTACACCTTC.

This chain links TRBV3-1 with TRBJ2-7, with TRBD1 identical over 7 bases. V lost 1 base and J lost 1; bases outside the gene matches: 4. From germline, CDR1 is LGHDT and CDR2 YNNKEL (reference sequence). The CDR3 spans 15 residues. Written as DNA, the CDR3 is TGTGCCAGCAGCCAAGTGCACAGGGGATCCTACGAGCAGTACTTC. Translating it yields CASSQVHRGSYEQYF.

The chain joins TRBV30 to TRBJ2-5; TRBD1 matches 7 bases. The CDR3 is 13 residues long. The germline V gene has CDR1 GTSNPN and CDR2 SVGIG (reference sequence). Trimming at V came to 4 bases and at J to 1 base, leaving 3 bases not matched to a gene. CDR3 sequence reads: CAWKAGGQETQYF. The CDR3 nucleotides read TGTGCCTGGAAGGCAGGGGGCCAAGAGACCCAGTACTTC.

This clonotype came up a few times. The rearrangement joins TRBV20-1 to TRBJ1-4, with D possibly being TRBD1 (6 bases). This CDR3 has 16 amino acids. V was clipped by 0 bases and J by 1 base, with 12 bases between them. CDR1 is DFQATT and CDR2 is SNEGSKA in the germline V gene (reference sequence). This chain's CDR3 is CSARDARGQTNEKLFF. Here the CDR3 DNA reads TGCAGTGCTAGAGATGCTCGGGGGCAAACTAATGAAAAACTGTTTTTT.

This clonotype has only a few counts. The gene calls are TRBV20-1 and TRBJ2-7; TRBD2 agrees at 12 bases. CDR1 and CDR2 from the germline V gene are DFQATT and SNEGSKA (reference sequence). Trimming at V came to 0 bases and at J to 4 bases, leaving 13 bases not matched to a gene. CDR3 length equals 18 residues. CDR3 in amino acids: CSARDAGLAGGREYEQYF. DNA of the CDR3: TGCAGTGCTAGAGATGCCGGGCTAGCGGGGGGGCGGGAGTACGAGCAGTACTTC.